The 21 T cell receptor beta chains below were found in one sample sequenced in a study of STAT5B mutations in CD4+ large granular lymphocyte leukemia. Clones were sequenced by immunoSEQ multiplex PCR, and TCRdb holds only the in-frame ones, with some missing. The sample yields about 40,000 clones, 84% seen once. Sequenced input: CD4+ T cells from blood buffy coats. Every receptor here comes from a human donor in good health.

This chain joins TRBV6-5 and TRBJ2-3; D call uncertain. CDR1 MNHEY and CDR2 SVGAGI come from the germline V gene. The ends were cut back, 5 bases at V and 6 bases at J, with 15 bases in the middle. There are 14 residues in the CDR3. The CDR3 protein is CASSQYGPWDTQYF. CDR3 coding DNA: TGTGCCAGCAGTCAGTACGGGCCCTGGGATACGCAGTATTTT.

V usage is TRBV7-9 and J usage is TRBJ2-5, with TRBD2 identical over 7 bases. The germline V gene has CDR1 SEHNR and CDR2 FQNEAQ (reference sequence). The V gene end was trimmed by 3 bases and the J gene end by 2 bases; junction bases not matched to a gene: 3. The CDR3 runs 14 residues. The CDR3 spells CASSFSGGQETQYF. CDR3 sequence (DNA): TGTGCCAGCAGCTTCTCCGGGGGGCAAGAGACCCAGTACTTC.

The chain carries TRBV7-2 and TRBJ2-7; 7 bases fit TRBD1. Germline V gives CDR1 SGHTA, CDR2 FQGNSA. The CDR3 covers 12 residues. The V gene end was trimmed by 7 bases and the J gene end by 6 bases; junction bases not matched to a gene: 6. CDR3 residues: CASTRTGAEQYF. The CDR3 DNA reads TGTGCCAGCACCCGCACAGGGGCCGAGCAGTACTTC.

CDR3 bases: TGTGCCAGTAGACCGGGACAGGGTAGCGTGGGCTACACCTTC. Translating gives CASRPGQGSVGYTF. This sequence joins TRBV19 and TRBJ1-2; TRBD1 matches at 9 bases. This CDR3 has 14 residues. Unmatched junction bases numbered 10, after V lost 6 bases and J lost 8 bases. Germline lookup yields CDR1 LNHDA and CDR2 SQIVND (reference sequence).

This clone was counted a few times. The chain employs TRBV30 and TRBJ2-1; D tentatively fits TRBD1 or TRBD2 (6 bases each). CDR1 GTSNPN and CDR2 SVGIG come from the germline V gene (reference sequence). The ends were cut back, 4 bases at V and 4 bases at J, with 11 bases in the middle. CDR3 size: 13 residues. In nucleotides, the CDR3 is TGTGCCTGGAACAGGGAGGAGTACAATGAGCAGTTCTTC. The encoded protein is CAWNREEYNEQFF.

The rearrangement joins TRBV5-8 to TRBJ2-2; maybe TRBD1 (5 bases). The germline CDR1 and CDR2 sequences are SGHTS and YDEGEE. The CDR3 runs to 15 residues. Trimming took off 0 bases at V and 2 bases at J, with 8 bases between the two ends. The CDR3 sequence: CASSLVGVNTGELFF. The CDR3 DNA is TGTGCCAGCAGCTTGGTAGGGGTTAACACCGGGGAGCTGTTTTTT.

This chain joins TRBV6-6 and TRBJ2-4; D not resolved. Between the trimmed V and J ends, which lost 0 bases and 0 bases, there was a span of 6 bases. The germline V gene has CDR1 MNHNY and CDR2 SVGAGI (reference sequence). The CDR3 has 15 residues. CDR3 DNA: TGTGCCAGCAGTTACTCTCAAATAGCCAAAAACATTCAGTACTTC. Translated, it gives CASSYSQIAKNIQYF.

Only one count was recorded for this clone. The chain uses TRBV7-2 and TRBJ2-7, with a possible D match to TRBD2 (6 bases). Deletions cut 2 bases from V and 9 bases from J, with 17 bases between. The CDR3 length is 14 residues. Germline CDR1 reads SGHTA; CDR2 reads FQGNSA. The chain's CDR3 is CASSLTGREVRQYF. CDR3 nucleotide sequence: TGTGCCAGCAGCTTAACCGGCAGGGAGGTTCGGCAGTACTTC.

V and J are TRBV5-1 and TRBJ2-7, with TRBD1 identical over 7 bases. This CDR3 region has 14 residues. The V gene's germline CDR1 is SGHRS and CDR2 YFSETQ. Trimming took 2 bases from V and 0 from J; bases not matched to a gene: 2. The CDR3 is CASSFRQGSYEQYF. CDR3 DNA sequence: TGCGCCAGCAGCTTCCGACAGGGCTCCTACGAGCAGTACTTC.

The chain joins TRBV10-3 to TRBJ1-5; 7 nucleotides match TRBD1. J gave up 0 bases and V 1 base, and 6 bases lay outside the gene matches. The CDR3 loop spans 17 amino acids. CDR1 and CDR2 from the germline V gene are ENHRY and SYGVKD. The CDR3: CAISEWDSPISNQPQHF. The CDR3 DNA follows: TGTGCCATCAGTGAGTGGGACAGCCCTATTAGCAATCAGCCCCAGCATTTT.

The chain carries TRBV9 and TRBJ2-2, with D perhaps TRBD1 (6 bases). V gave up 0 bases and J gave up 4 bases, with 22 bases separating them. Germline V gene data show CDR1 as SGDLS and CDR2 as YYNGEE. CDR3 length: 19 amino acids. The CDR3 is CASSVGGVQTGSVTGELFF. In DNA, the CDR3 is TGTGCCAGCAGCGTAGGGGGTGTCCAGACAGGATCGGTCACCGGGGAGCTGTTTTTT.

The chain recombines TRBV2 with TRBJ2-1; 10 nucleotides agree with TRBD2. V shed 5 bases, J shed 8 bases, and the junction held 6 bases outside the gene matches. The V gene's germline CDR1 is SNHLY and CDR2 FYNNEI. The CDR3 sequence is 14 residues long. The CDR3 DNA sequence: TGTGCCAGCAGTTGGCTAGCGGGGGTCGATGAGCAGTTCTTC. Protein: CASSWLAGVDEQFF.

The chain recombines TRBV19 with TRBJ2-1; 11 nucleotides line up with TRBD2. The CDR3 consists of 16 residues. With 5 bases clipped from V and 1 base from J, the junction kept 4 bases outside the gene matches. Germline CDR1 reads LNHDA; CDR2 reads SQIVND (reference sequence). The CDR3: CASSDRLAGSYNEQFF. DNA for the CDR3: TGTGCCAGTAGTGATCGACTAGCGGGATCCTACAATGAGCAGTTCTTC.

CDR3 sequence reads: CASSVDPGGDEKLFF. CDR3 bases: TGTGCCAGCAGCGTAGATCCAGGGGGGGATGAAAAACTGTTTTTT. The chain links TRBV9 to TRBJ1-4; 7 bases map to TRBD1. Germline CDR1 reads SGDLS; CDR2 reads YYNGEE. With V trimmed by 0 bases and J by 6 bases, 5 bases remained unmatched. The CDR3 runs 15 residues.

The table lists this clone with a count of one. This chain connects TRBV6-1 to TRBJ1-4, with 12 bases matching TRBD1. J gave up 7 bases and V 4 bases, and 4 bases lay outside the gene matches. Germline V gives CDR1 MNHNS, CDR2 SASEGT. The CDR3 extends over 15 amino acids. The CDR3 here is CASSGGQGAGEKLFF. The CDR3 bases are TGTGCCAGCAGTGGGGGACAGGGGGCAGGTGAAAAACTGTTTTTT.

The chain carries TRBV6-4 and TRBJ1-1; tentatively, D is TRBD1 (6 bases). V lost 5 bases, J lost 4 bases, and 14 bases lay in between. Germline V lookup: CDR1 MRHNA, CDR2 SNTAGT. This CDR3 is 14 amino acids long. The chain's CDR3 is CASSRTGWGTEAFF. The CDR3, as DNA: TGTGCCAGCAGTAGAACAGGGTGGGGCACTGAAGCTTTCTTT.

The chain couples TRBV7-2 to TRBJ2-5; TRBD1 is a possible D gene (6 bases). V lost 3 bases and J lost 5, with 7 bases in between. The CDR3 is 12 amino acids. Germline V gives CDR1 SGHTA, CDR2 FQGNSA. The CDR3 region has the DNA TGTGCCAGCAGCTTTGACAGGGAGACCCAGTACTTC. It translates to CASSFDRETQYF. Full variable domain (remainder filled in from reference TRBV7-2 and TRBJ2-5): GAGVSQSPSNKVTEKGKDVELRCDPISGHTALYWYRQSLGQGLEFLIYFQGNSAPDKSGLPSDRFSAERTGGSVSTLTIQRTQQEDSAVYLCASSFDRETQYFGPGTRLLVL.

This clone was counted between two and nine times. The V and J genes are TRBV6-1 and TRBJ1-5; no clear D. The CDR3 spans 10 residues. Germline-derived CDR1 and CDR2 are MNHNS and SASEGT. V lost 8 bases and J lost 7, with 6 bases in between. CDR3 residues: CASSGQPQHF. The CDR3, as DNA: TGTGCCAGCTCCGGGCAGCCCCAGCATTTT.

V gene TRBV7-2 combines with J gene TRBJ1-2; weak D call: TRBD1 (5 bases). Germline V gene data show CDR1 as SGHTA and CDR2 as FQGNSA. V was cut by 5 bases and J by 3 bases, with 10 bases left in between. CDR3 length: 13 residues. The DNA of the CDR3 is TGTGCCAGCAGCGCCAGGGATTACTATGGCTACACCTTC. This encodes CASSARDYYGYTF.

This clone was counted once. The genes are TRBV5-1 and TRBJ2-1; the match to TRBD2 covers 8 bases. The germline gives CDR1 SGHRS, CDR2 YFSETQ. V shed 4 bases and J 6 bases; nucleotides not matched to a gene: 6. This CDR3 is 14 amino acids long. In nucleotides, the CDR3 is TGCGCCAGCAGCCGGGGGGGTCCGGGCAATGAGCAGTTCTTC. Protein: CASSRGGPGNEQFF.

CDR3 residues: CASSPGYTVNTQYF. The CDR3 nucleotides are TGCGCCAGCAGCCCCGGCTACACGGTTAATACGCAGTATTTT. The chain uses TRBV5-1 and TRBJ2-3, with D uncertain. The length of the CDR3 is 14 residues. Germline CDR1 and CDR2: SGHRS and YFSETQ. Trimming left V 4 bases short and J 7 bases short, with 16 bases between.